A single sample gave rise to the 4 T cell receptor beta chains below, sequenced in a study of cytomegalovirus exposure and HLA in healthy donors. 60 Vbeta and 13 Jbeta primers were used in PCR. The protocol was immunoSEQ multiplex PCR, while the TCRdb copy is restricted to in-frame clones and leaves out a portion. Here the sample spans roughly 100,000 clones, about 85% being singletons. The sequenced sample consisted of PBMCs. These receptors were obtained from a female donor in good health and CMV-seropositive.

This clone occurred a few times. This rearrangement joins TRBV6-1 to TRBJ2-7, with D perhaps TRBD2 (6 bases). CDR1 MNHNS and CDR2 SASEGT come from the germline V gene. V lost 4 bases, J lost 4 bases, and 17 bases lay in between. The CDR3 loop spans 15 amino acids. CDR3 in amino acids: CASSALAAGLYEQYF. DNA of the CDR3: TGTGCCAGCAGTGCCCTGGCGGCGGGGCTTTACGAGCAGTACTTC.

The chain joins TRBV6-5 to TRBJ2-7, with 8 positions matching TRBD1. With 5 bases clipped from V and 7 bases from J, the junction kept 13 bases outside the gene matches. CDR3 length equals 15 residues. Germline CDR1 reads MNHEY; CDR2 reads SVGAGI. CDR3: CASSKSRTGSGEQYF. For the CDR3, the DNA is TGTGCCAGCAGTAAATCCAGGACAGGGTCGGGTGAGCAGTACTTC.

In nucleotides, the CDR3 is TGTGCCAGCATTATTGGAGGTGGGCTCTCTGGAAACACCATATATTTT. It codes for CASIIGGGLSGNTIYF. The J gene is TRBJ1-3, the V gene TRBV27; D is undetermined. Per the germline V gene, CDR1 is MNHEY and CDR2 is SMNVEV (reference sequence). This CDR3 has 16 amino acids. Trimming took off 7 bases at V and 0 bases at J, with 16 bases between the two ends.

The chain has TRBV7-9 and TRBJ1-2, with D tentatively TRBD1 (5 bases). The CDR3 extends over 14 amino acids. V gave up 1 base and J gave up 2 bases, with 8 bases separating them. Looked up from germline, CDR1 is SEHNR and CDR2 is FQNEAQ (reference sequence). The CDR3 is CASSLVGQNYGYTF. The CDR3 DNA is TGTGCCAGCAGCTTAGTAGGACAAAACTATGGCTACACCTTC.